This T cell receptor beta chain comes out of a study of cytomegalovirus exposure and HLA in healthy donors. As concerns this clone: The antigen remains unidentified.

This CDR3 comprises 16 residues. The germline gives CDR1 SQVTM, CDR2 ANQGSEA. Losses at the gene ends were 1 base for V and 2 bases for J; bases not matched to a gene: 7. With 60 Vbeta and 13 Jbeta primers, the PCR was carried out. Produced via immunoSEQ multiplex PCR; TCRdb's table is partial and in-frame only. The sample holds 130,000 to 150,000 clones, roughly 80% seen once. Study-wide results and caveats: Analysis performed later showed TCR beta chains linked to HLA being more clonally expanded than equally common others.

This TCR came from a man between 35 and 55 years old in good health and CMV-seropositive. The J gene is TRBJ1-5, the V gene TRBV29-1; 8 bases match TRBD1. The sequenced sample was PBMCs. CDR3 sequence: CSVEVGQGAGNQPQHF. The CDR3 DNA is TGCAGCGTTGAAGTGGGGCAGGGGGCTGGCAATCAGCCCCAGCATTTT.